The 18 T cell receptor beta chains presented below share a single source sample, sequenced in a study of cytotoxic CD8 clonotypes in ibrutinib-treated CLL (dated by TCRdb to about 2021). Per the publication, the time point label means: approximately 2 years on ibrutinib. To prepare the library, the immunoSEQ multiplex PCR assay was applied. TCRdb retrieved this table from immuneACCESS and kept in-frame rearrangements only. Not all clones are present; in checked studies, unresolved V genes account for under half, and no reason is known for the remainder. Recorded for this sample are some 130,000 clones; 80% to 90% of them occurred a single time. Clones ranked in the top ten supply roughly 2% of the sample. Sequencing used PBMCs, obtained after 24 months of ibrutinib treatment. The receptor source for this set is a human donor with chronic lymphocytic leukemia.

This clone was counted only a few times. The genes are TRBV6-6 and TRBJ2-7; D is perhaps TRBD2 (6 bases). CDR3 size: 14 residues. The ends were cut back, 0 bases at V and 0 bases at J, with 6 bases in the middle. Germline assignment: CDR1 MNHNY and CDR2 SVGAGI (reference sequence). The CDR3: CASSYSTSSYEQYF. The CDR3 region has the DNA TGTGCCAGCAGTTACTCGACTAGCTCCTACGAGCAGTACTTC.

V usage is TRBV7-9 and J usage is TRBJ2-1, with a tentative D call TRBD2 (7 bases). CDR1 is SEHNR, CDR2 FQNEAQ, per germline (reference sequence). V was cut by 6 bases and J by 2 bases, with 14 bases left in between. CDR3 size: 15 residues. The CDR3 spells CASSSQGGPYNEQFF. DNA of the CDR3: TGTGCCAGCAGTTCACAGGGAGGGCCCTACAATGAGCAGTTCTTC.

This clone was counted a few times. The V gene is TRBV5-1, the J gene TRBJ1-1, with a tentative D call TRBD1 (6 bases). This CDR3 has 15 residues. Trimming removed 4 bases at V and 1 base at J, with 14 bases between. The germline V gene encodes CDR1 SGHRS and CDR2 YFSETQ. The CDR3 loop is CASSHPDRQNTEAFF. DNA of the CDR3: TGCGCCAGCAGCCACCCCGACAGGCAGAACACTGAAGCTTTCTTT.

This chain joins TRBV9 and TRBJ2-7; TRBD1 matches 9 bases. Germline CDR1 SGDLS, CDR2 YYNGEE. CDR3 length equals 14 residues. With V trimmed by 3 bases and J by 2 bases, 3 bases remained unmatched. The CDR3 is CASSAGQGPYEQYF. The CDR3 DNA is TGTGCCAGCAGCGCGGGACAGGGTCCCTACGAGCAGTACTTC.

This clone has just one count. V gene TRBV5-1 combines with J gene TRBJ1-5; possibly TRBD1 for D (6 bases). V dropped 7 bases and J dropped 0 bases, with 14 bases sitting between them. Germline assignment: CDR1 SGHRS and CDR2 YFSETQ. This CDR3 region has 15 residues. Here the CDR3 reads CASRRGLSSNQPQHF. The CDR3 DNA is TGCGCCAGCCGCCGGGGGCTTTCTAGCAATCAGCCCCAGCATTTT.

V and J are TRBV4-3 and TRBJ1-1; D may be TRBD1 (6 bases). The length of the CDR3 is 16 residues. Deletions cut 0 bases from V and 1 base from J, with 12 bases between. From germline, CDR1 is LGHNA and CDR2 YSLEER. CDR3 residues: CASSQDPPGANTEAFF. The CDR3 bases are TGCGCCAGCAGCCAAGACCCTCCGGGGGCGAACACTGAAGCTTTCTTT.

V and J are TRBV28 and TRBJ1-3; 7 bases are shared with TRBD1. Germline lookup yields CDR1 MDHEN and CDR2 SYDVKM. The CDR3 loop spans 16 amino acids. After removal of 5 bases from V and 0 bases from J, the junction contained 7 bases not matched to a gene. In DNA form, the CDR3 reads TGTGCCAGCAGTGAGAACCAGGGGGGCTCTGGAAACACCATATATTTT. This encodes CASSENQGGSGNTIYF.

In regard to this clone: Other DNA variants within this sample encode the same CDR3. V is TRBV7-2 and J is TRBJ2-3, with D possibly being TRBD1 or TRBD2 (5 bases each). Germline loops: CDR1 SGHTA, CDR2 FQGNSA. V was clipped by 1 base and J by 0 bases, with 8 bases between them. The CDR3 consists of 15 residues. The CDR3 region is CASSLDRTSTDTQYF. The DNA of the CDR3 is TGTGCCAGCAGCTTAGACAGGACTAGCACAGATACGCAGTATTTT.

This chain uses TRBV4-2 with TRBJ2-2; D call uncertain. CDR3 length: 14 amino acids. Trimming stripped 6 bases from V and 4 bases from J, with 12 bases between. Germline V gene sequence: CDR1 LGHNA, CDR2 YNFKEQ. CDR3 DNA sequence: TGTGCCAGCAGTCCTCATGAGAGCACCGGGGAGCTGTTTTTT. Translating it yields CASSPHESTGELFF.

The J gene is TRBJ2-1, the V gene TRBV10-3; 7 bases are shared with TRBD2. The germline V gene has CDR1 ENHRY and CDR2 SYGVKD. The length of the CDR3 is 15 residues. Germline trimming cut 10 bases from V and 6 bases from J; bases unmatched to any gene: 15. This chain's CDR3 is CASVDGAGVVNEQFF. CDR3 in DNA: TGTGCCAGCGTGGATGGGGCGGGGGTGGTCAATGAGCAGTTCTTC.

The chain has TRBV1 and TRBJ1-5. TRBV1 is tagged as a pseudogene. This CDR3 is built from 12 residues. CDR3 in amino acids: CTSSQEGQPQHF. The CDR3, as DNA: TGCACCAGCAGCCAAGAGGGGCAGCCCCAGCATTTT.

The V and J genes are TRBV19 and TRBJ2-5; 16 positions match TRBD2. Germline V gene lookup returns CDR1 LNHDA and CDR2 SQIVND (reference sequence). The CDR3 runs to 15 residues. The V gene end was trimmed by 5 bases and the J gene end by 5 bases; junction bases not matched to a gene: 2. CDR3 coding DNA: TGTGCCAGTAGTTCGGGACTAGCGGGAGGGGAGACCCAGTACTTC. This codes for CASSSGLAGGETQYF.

J is TRBJ1-2 and V is TRBV6-1; a weak D match, TRBD1 (5 bases). CDR1 is MNHNS, CDR2 SASEGT, per germline. The CDR3 has 14 amino acids. Trimming stripped 6 bases from V and 6 bases from J, with 17 bases between. CDR3 DNA: TGTGCCAGCAGCGACGGATGGGACGGACATGGCTACACCTTC. This encodes CASSDGWDGHGYTF.

The chain combines TRBV7-2 with TRBJ1-4, with a possible D match to TRBD1 (6 bases). V lost 2 bases, J lost 8 bases, and 18 bases lay in between. This CDR3 has 16 residues. CDR1 and CDR2 (germline): SGHTA, FQGNSA. In DNA form, the CDR3 reads TGTGCCAGCAGCTTATTGGTTGGGGGCGCGGAGGAAAAACTGTTTTTT. Translating it yields CASSLLVGGAEEKLFF.

This clone was seen more than once but under ten times. CDR3 region: CAWSEDRREQYF. CDR3 sequence (DNA): TGTGCCTGGAGTGAAGACAGGCGGGAGCAGTACTTC. The J gene is TRBJ2-7, the V gene TRBV30; the D gene is possibly TRBD1 (6 bases). The length of the CDR3 is 12 residues. Trimming took 1 base from V and 7 from J, leaving 11 bases between them. Germline values: CDR1 GTSNPN, CDR2 SVGIG (reference sequence).

The genes are TRBV28 and TRBJ2-7; D is perhaps TRBD1 (6 bases). Germline V gene sequence: CDR1 MDHEN, CDR2 SYDVKM. The CDR3 length is 13 residues. Trimming removed 9 bases at V and 6 bases at J, with 18 bases between. The CDR3 DNA reads TGTGCCAGTACACAGGGATTAGGCCGCGAGCAGTACTTC. Encoded protein: CASTQGLGREQYF.

The rearrangement uses TRBV28 and TRBJ1-3, with D possibly TRBD1 on 5 matching bases. V dropped 1 base and J dropped 1 base, with 8 bases sitting between them. The CDR3 is 15 amino acids. The germline CDR1 and CDR2 sequences are MDHEN and SYDVKM. CDR3: CASSLSSGSGNTIYF. The DNA for the CDR3 is TGTGCCAGCAGTTTATCATCAGGGTCTGGAAACACCATATATTTT. The entire variable domain, with the rest obtained from reference TRBV28 and TRBJ1-3, is as follows: DVKVTQSSRYLVKRTGEKVFLECVQDMDHENMFWYRQDPGLGLRLIYFSYDVKMKEKGDIPEGYSVSREKKERFSLILESASTNQTSMYLCASSLSSGSGNTIYFGEGSWLTVV.

CDR3: CASSLTAEQYF. CDR3 sequence (DNA): TGTGCCAGCAGTTTAACGGCCGAGCAGTACTTC. The chain has TRBV28 and TRBJ2-7; D is ambiguous. Trimming stripped 2 bases from V and 6 bases from J, with 5 bases between. The CDR3 spans 11 residues. CDR1 and CDR2 (germline): MDHEN, SYDVKM. Supplemented by reference TRBV28 and TRBJ2-7, the full variable domain reads DVKVTQSSRYLVKRTGEKVFLECVQDMDHENMFWYRQDPGLGLRLIYFSYDVKMKEKGDIPEGYSVSREKKERFSLILESASTNQTSMYLCASSLTAEQYFGPGTRLTVT.